The entry that follows covers one T cell receptor beta chain sequence. Its antigen remains unidentified. Here immunoSEQ multiplex PCR was the method, and the copy in TCRdb shows in-frame clones only, minus some. The sample shows some 100,000 clones, around nine tenths of them seen only once. The data were obtained in a study of OX40 agonist ivuxolimab in advanced cancers. Study-level results: Average numbers of expanded clones were greater in CD8+ T cells than in CD4+. At 0.1 to 3.0 mg/kg, CD4+ and CD8+ blood T cells expanded clonally by week 6.

The germline V gene encodes CDR1 ENHRY and CDR2 SYGVKD. V dropped 3 bases and J dropped 7; count of bases not matched to a gene: 9. The CDR3 is 15 amino acids. This sequence originates from an adult with an advanced solid tumor such as melanoma, head and neck, liver or kidney cancer. The rearrangement uses TRBV10-3 and TRBJ1-2; the match to TRBD1 covers 9 bases. Here the sequenced sample was CD4+ or CD8+ T cells sorted from blood, taken in a trial of the OX40 agonist ivuxolimab. CDR3 amino acids: CAISEPGDRAFGYTF. Here the CDR3 DNA reads TGTGCCATCAGTGAACCGGGGGACAGGGCTTTTGGCTACACCTTC.